This T cell receptor (beta chain) was captured by sequencing in a study of blood T cell repertoires in COVID-19. The wider study: Samples representing acute and convalescent COVID-19 were sourced from the United States, Italy and Spain. T cells, B-cell-depleted T cells, or PBMCs provided the cDNA or gDNA that served as material.

Turning to this clone: The identical CDR3 is also encoded by other nucleotide sequences in the sample.

Authors' analysis steps: Estimates of nucleated cell counts were drawn from the amplification of reference gene primers. Data came from immunoSEQ multiplex PCR; TCRdb stores just in-frame clones and leaves some out. The V and J calls and clone size come from that table; D and trimming were worked out from the DNA. The sample consists of about 310,000 clones, roughly 91% of them appearing once. Trimming took off 3 bases at V and 3 bases at J, with 7 bases between the two ends. The CDR3 is made up of 13 amino acids. Germline V gives CDR1 KGHSH, CDR2 LQKENI. The sequenced sample consisted of peripheral blood. The TCR sequence derives from a man aged 50 to 59 with active or convalescent COVID-19. V usage is TRBV18 and J usage is TRBJ2-3; the D gene is possibly TRBD2 (6 bases). CDR3 sequence reads: CASSPRETDTQYF. CDR3 coding DNA: TGTGCCAGCTCACCCCGGGAGACAGATACGCAGTATTTT.